Below are 21 T cell receptor beta chains sequenced from a single sample in a study of cytomegalovirus exposure and HLA in healthy donors. The PCR used 60 Vbeta and 13 Jbeta primers. This table comes from immunoSEQ multiplex PCR, and its TCRdb copy is limited to in-frame clones, with some not included. The sample lists 160,000 or so clones; around 80% were seen once. The sample was PBMCs. Every receptor here comes from a man aged 40-49 years in good health and CMV-seronegative.

The gene calls are TRBV19 and TRBJ2-7; maybe TRBD2 (6 bases). Germline CDR1 reads LNHDA; CDR2 reads SQIVND (reference sequence). Trimming left V 5 bases short and J 2 bases short, with 19 bases between. The CDR3 loop spans 16 amino acids. DNA for the CDR3: TGTGCCAGTAGTCCCCCCCTCGGAGGGCTCCCCTACGAGCAGTACTTC. This encodes CASSPPLGGLPYEQYF.

The chain joins TRBV6-6 to TRBJ1-5; a possible D gene is TRBD1 (6 bases). The CDR3 length is 16 residues. Germline V gives CDR1 MNHNY, CDR2 SVGAGI (reference sequence). V lost 5 bases and J lost 0, with 14 bases in between. The CDR3 nucleotides read TGTGCCAGCAGTAAAACACAGGGCCTTAGCAATCAGCCCCAGCATTTT. It specifies CASSKTQGLSNQPQHF.

The rearrangement uses TRBV5-1 and TRBJ2-5; 11 bases are a match to TRBD2. The CDR3 loop spans 16 amino acids. Per the germline V gene, CDR1 is SGHRS and CDR2 is YFSETQ. Losses at the gene ends were 0 bases for V and 2 bases for J; bases not matched to a gene: 3. CDR3 nucleotide sequence: TGCGCCAGCAGCTTGGCGACTAGCGGGGTGCAAGAGACCCAGTACTTC. Amino acid sequence: CASSLATSGVQETQYF.

The V and J genes are TRBV5-8 and TRBJ2-3, with 7 bases lining up with TRBD2. The CDR3 has 15 residues. Germline V gene sequence: CDR1 SGHTS, CDR2 YDEGEE. The J segment lost 5 bases and the V segment lost 1 base, leaving 7 bases of the junction unmatched. CDR3 residues: CASSLPGGSRDTQYF. The CDR3 bases are TGTGCCAGCAGCTTGCCGGGCGGGAGTAGAGATACGCAGTATTTT. Variable domain in full (rest from reference TRBV5-8 and TRBJ2-3): EAGVTQSPTHLIKTRGQQATLRCSPISGHTSVYWYQQALGLGLQFLLWYDEGEERNRGNFPPRFSGRQFPNYSSELNVNALELEDSALYLCASSLPGGSRDTQYFGPGTRLTVL.

The chain carries TRBV7-3 and TRBJ2-1; tentatively, D is TRBD2 (6 bases). This CDR3 spans 15 amino acids. Germline V lookup: CDR1 SGHTA, CDR2 FQGTGA. Trimming pared 4 bases from V and 1 base from J, leaving 11 bases between. This CDR3 is CASSWGTQSYNEQFF. CDR3 DNA sequence: TGTGCCAGCAGCTGGGGGACTCAATCCTACAATGAGCAGTTCTTC.

The rearrangement joins TRBV18 to TRBJ1-1; 9 nucleotides align to TRBD1. V trimming: 5 bases; J trimming: 5 bases; junction bases outside the gene matches: 3. Germline V gene lookup returns CDR1 KGHSH and CDR2 LQKENI. The CDR3 totals 13 residues. CDR3 in amino acids: CASSRQGGTEAFF. For the CDR3, the DNA is TGTGCCAGCTCAAGACAGGGGGGGACTGAAGCTTTCTTT.

This clone has a handful of counts. The gene calls are TRBV7-3 and TRBJ2-7; 8 bases map to TRBD1. The CDR3 covers 16 residues. Per the germline V gene, CDR1 is SGHTA and CDR2 is FQGTGA. V shed 2 bases, J shed 1 base, and the junction held 7 bases outside the gene matches. The CDR3 DNA reads as TGTGCCAGCAGCTTATCTTCCGGGACAGGATCCTACGAGCAGTACTTC. It yields the protein CASSLSSGTGSYEQYF.

CDR3: CASSFGTAQYF. Here the CDR3 DNA reads TGTGCCAGCAGCTTCGGGACAGCGCAGTACTTC. V usage is TRBV7-2 and J usage is TRBJ2-7, with 7 bases matching TRBD1. The V gene end was trimmed by 3 bases and the J gene end by 9 bases; junction bases not matched to a gene: 2. CDR3 size: 11 residues. Germline CDR1 reads SGHTA; CDR2 reads FQGNSA.

The chain combines TRBV5-1 with TRBJ1-4, with 8 bases fitting TRBD1. V trimming: 7 bases; J trimming: 6 bases; junction bases outside the gene matches: 11. Germline-derived CDR1 and CDR2 are SGHRS and YFSETQ. The CDR3 is 15 amino acids. The CDR3 DNA follows: TGCGCCAGCCGCCAACAGGGGGAGGATTATGAAAAACTGTTTTTT. Translated, it gives CASRQQGEDYEKLFF.

This chain links TRBV5-1 with TRBJ1-1, with 7 bases aligning to TRBD1. V shed 5 bases and J 1 base; nucleotides not matched to a gene: 11. CDR3 length: 16 residues. Germline values: CDR1 SGHRS, CDR2 YFSETQ. CDR3 coding DNA: TGCGCCAGCAGTCAGACAGGGCCCTATACGAACACTGAAGCTTTCTTT. This encodes CASSQTGPYTNTEAFF.

The rearrangement joins TRBV11-2 to TRBJ1-2; 9 bases are a match to TRBD1. With V trimmed by 5 bases and J by 2 bases, 9 bases remained unmatched. The CDR3 extends over 16 amino acids. CDR1 and CDR2 from the germline V gene are SGHAT and FQNNGV. The CDR3 protein is CASSPTGTGRNYGYTF. CDR3 sequence (DNA): TGTGCCAGCAGCCCTACGGGGACAGGGCGAAACTATGGCTACACCTTC.

This chain joins TRBV19 and TRBJ2-1; D is unclear. CDR1 is LNHDA, CDR2 SQIVND, per germline (reference sequence). Trimming pared 7 bases from V and 5 bases from J, leaving 9 bases between. CDR3 length: 12 amino acids. The CDR3 nucleotides read TGTGCCAGTAACTTCCGGGACAATGAGCAGTTCTTC. As protein: CASNFRDNEQFF.

The J gene is TRBJ1-1, the V gene TRBV5-4; 7 bases agree with TRBD1. The V gene end was trimmed by 0 bases and the J gene end by 3 bases; junction bases not matched to a gene: 5. CDR3 length: 15 amino acids. The germline CDR1 and CDR2 sequences are SGHNT and YYREEE (reference sequence). The DNA of the CDR3 is TGTGCCAGCAGCTTGGGGGGGCAGGGGGACACTGAAGCTTTCTTT. Translation gives CASSLGGQGDTEAFF.

This chain connects TRBV10-2 to TRBJ1-4; D is unresolved. Trimming took 0 bases from V and 2 from J, leaving 13 bases between them. CDR1 and CDR2 (germline): WSHSY, SAAADI. The CDR3 consists of 17 residues. This chain's CDR3 is CASSESSLAFTNEKLFF. The DNA of the CDR3 is TGCGCCAGCAGTGAGTCGTCGTTGGCTTTTACTAATGAAAAACTGTTTTTT.

This chain connects TRBV7-8 to TRBJ1-3; TRBD1 agrees at 8 bases. CDR1 and CDR2 from the germline V gene are SGHVS and FQNEAQ. This CDR3 contains 15 residues. Germline trimming cut 5 bases from V and 0 bases from J; bases unmatched to any gene: 3. The CDR3 DNA follows: TGTGCCAGCAGCACAGGGGGGAACTCTGGAAACACCATATATTTT. It specifies CASSTGGNSGNTIYF.

The CDR3 sequence: CASSYSVSSSYNEQFF. CDR3 DNA sequence: TGTGCCAGCAGTTACTCGGTATCCAGCTCCTACAATGAGCAGTTCTTC. This rearrangement joins TRBV6-6 to TRBJ2-1; no clear D gene. Germline V gene data show CDR1 as MNHNY and CDR2 as SVGAGI (reference sequence). The CDR3 extends over 16 amino acids. V was trimmed by 0 bases and J by 0 bases, leaving 9 bases between them.

The gene calls are TRBV19 and TRBJ2-5, with TRBD2 identical over 12 bases. Germline V gene lookup returns CDR1 LNHDA and CDR2 SQIVND (reference sequence). This CDR3 is built from 14 residues. The V and J ends lost 7 bases and 4 bases, in that order; junction bases with no gene match: 4. CDR3 in DNA: TGTGCCAGTAACACGACTAGCGGGAGAGAGACCCAGTACTTC. It is translated as CASNTTSGRETQYF.

V gene TRBV4-3 combines with J gene TRBJ2-2, with unresolved D. Germline V gene sequence: CDR1 LGHNA, CDR2 YSLEER. CDR3 length: 17 amino acids. Trimming cost V 1 base and J 1 base, with 13 bases left between them. The CDR3 here is CASSQGLNSENTGELFF. CDR3 coding DNA: TGCGCCAGCAGCCAAGGGTTGAACTCCGAGAACACCGGGGAGCTGTTTTTT.

The chain links TRBV10-3 to TRBJ1-3; D is possibly TRBD1 (5 bases). The germline V gene has CDR1 ENHRY and CDR2 SYGVKD. The CDR3 runs 14 residues. The V end lost 10 bases, the J end lost 0 bases, and 13 bases lay between the germline ends. The CDR3 DNA reads as TGTGCCACGGGGGACGTAGGCTCTGGAAACACCATATATTTT. Its protein is CATGDVGSGNTIYF.

This rearrangement joins TRBV28 to TRBJ2-3, with 7 nucleotides matching TRBD2. The V and J ends lost 6 bases and 2 bases, in that order; junction bases with no gene match: 8. CDR1 is MDHEN and CDR2 is SYDVKM in the germline V gene. This CDR3 region has 15 residues. The CDR3 sequence is CASRAPSGYTDTQYF. The DNA of the CDR3 is TGTGCCAGCAGAGCTCCTAGCGGTTACACAGATACGCAGTATTTT. Drawing the rest from reference TRBV28 and TRBJ2-3, the complete variable domain is DVKVTQSSRYLVKRTGEKVFLECVQDMDHENMFWYRQDPGLGLRLIYFSYDVKMKEKGDIPEGYSVSREKKERFSLILESASTNQTSMYLCASRAPSGYTDTQYFGPGTRLTVL.

The chain employs TRBV27 and TRBJ2-2; perhaps TRBD1 as D (5 bases). The germline V gene encodes CDR1 MNHEY and CDR2 SMNVEV (reference sequence). Trimming left V 7 bases short and J 0 bases short, with 12 bases between. The length of the CDR3 is 15 residues. CDR3 region: CASTPGSANTGELFF. CDR3 sequence (DNA): TGTGCCAGCACCCCAGGGTCGGCGAACACCGGGGAGCTGTTTTTT.